The next 29 T cell receptor beta chains were all read from a single sample in a study of T cells in Graves' hyperthyroidism and ophthalmopathy. Authors of the study amplified TCR beta CDR3 regions from RNA transcripts. During a first-round RT-PCR of the TCR CDR3, the HTBI primer set was used. MiXCR, applied by TCRdb to the multiplex PCR reads, yields one record per CDR3 protein. This sample has around 430,000 distinct CDR3 sequences; about 15% occur once, and the top ten carry 32%. Specimen: blood. The receptor set was obtained from a woman under 40 with Graves' hyperthyroidism.

The V gene is TRBV6-1, the J gene TRBJ2-7, with D possibly matching TRBD2 (7 bases). CDR1 and CDR2 from the germline V gene are MNHNS and SASEGT. V lost 11 bases and J lost 2, with 22 bases in between. This CDR3 has 15 residues. CDR3 DNA: TGTGCCGGGGGGGCCTTTGGGGGGGGGCCCTACGAGCAGTACTTC. Translated, it gives CAGGAFGGGPYEQYF.

This clonotype was picked up many times. The chain links TRBV7-3 to TRBJ2-1; 15 bases fit TRBD2. The V gene end was trimmed by 5 bases and the J gene end by 10 bases; junction bases not matched to a gene: 15. CDR1 SGHTA and CDR2 FQGTGA come from the germline V gene. This CDR3 spans 18 amino acids. CDR3 in amino acids: CASSHCGLAGGPGKEQFF. CDR3 in DNA: TGTGCCAGCAGCCATTGCGGACTAGCGGGAGGGCCTGGGAAAGAGCAGTTCTTC.

This clonotype has at least ten counts. This chain connects TRBV11-3 to TRBJ2-3; 7 bases agree with TRBD2. V was clipped by 5 bases and J by 7 bases; unmatched bases: 12. CDR3 length: 15 amino acids. Germline CDR1 is SGHNT and CDR2 is YENEEA. CDR3 bases: TGTGCCAGCAGCCCCCACTCTGGCGGGGGATATACGCAGTATTTT. It yields the protein CASSPHSGGGYTQYF.

The chain links TRBV19 to TRBJ1-1; D uncertain. The CDR3 runs 15 residues. The V end lost 5 bases, the J end lost 2 bases, and 15 bases lay between the germline ends. Germline V gene lookup returns CDR1 LNHDA and CDR2 SQIVND (reference sequence). The CDR3 here is CASSGGRIINTEAFF. In DNA form, the CDR3 reads TGTGCCAGTAGTGGCGGCAGGATAATTAACACTGAAGCTTTCTTT.

This clonotype was recorded a few times. This rearrangement joins TRBV20-1 to TRBJ1-6; D uncertain. The germline CDR1 and CDR2 sequences are DFQATT and SNEGSKA (reference sequence). The CDR3 runs to 15 residues. Trimming cost V 0 bases and J 7 bases, with 13 bases left between them. The CDR3 DNA sequence: TGCAGTGCTAGAGATCAGGCACAGAAAAATTCACCCCTCCACTTT. Its translation is CSARDQAQKNSPLHF.

This clonotype was counted at least ten times. The rearrangement links TRBV28 to TRBJ2-7, with 12 bases aligning to TRBD2. The germline gives CDR1 MDHEN, CDR2 SYDVKM. V shed 5 bases, J shed 1 base, and the junction held 6 bases outside the gene matches. The CDR3 length is 16 residues. The DNA for the CDR3 is TGTGCCAGCAGTCGCTCACTAGCGGGAGGTTCCTACGAGCAGTACTTC. Its protein product is CASSRSLAGGSYEQYF.

The chain links TRBV11-3 to TRBJ2-1; 8 bases line up with TRBD2. The CDR3 is 15 residues long. Unmatched junction bases numbered 5, after V lost 1 base and J lost 6 bases. The V gene's germline CDR1 is SGHNT and CDR2 YENEEA. The DNA for the CDR3 is TGTGCCAGCAGCTTAGTAGCGGGAAAGGGCAATGAGCAGTTCTTC. This translates into CASSLVAGKGNEQFF.

The J gene is TRBJ1-2, the V gene TRBV11-2; TRBD1 is a possible D gene (5 bases). Germline-derived CDR1 and CDR2 are SGHAT and FQNNGV. Trimming cost V 5 bases and J 3 bases, with 19 bases left between them. This CDR3 region has 16 residues. The CDR3 DNA follows: TGTGCCAGCAGCCCAACTCGGGGCAGGGATGACTATGGCTACACCTTC. Amino acid sequence: CASSPTRGRDDYGYTF.

The V call is TRBV11-1, the J call TRBJ2-2, with D unresolved. This CDR3 region has 13 residues. In germline, CDR1 is SGHAT, CDR2 FQDESV (reference sequence). V was cut by 5 bases and J by 6 bases, with 10 bases left in between. Here the CDR3 reads CASSPMSAGELFF. CDR3 DNA sequence: TGTGCCAGCAGCCCCATGTCCGCCGGGGAGCTGTTTTTT. The complete variable domain, with remaining parts taken from reference TRBV11-1 and TRBJ2-2, reads EAEVAQSPRYKITEKSQAVAFWCDPISGHATLYWYRQILGQGPELLVQFQDESVVDDSQLPKDRFSAERLKGVDSTLKIQPAELGDSAMYLCASSPMSAGELFFGEGSRLTVL.

This clonotype was counted at least ten times. This chain joins TRBV6-1 and TRBJ1-1, with D maybe TRBD1 (6 bases). V was pared by 6 bases and J by 2 bases, with 25 bases between. Germline V CDR1 and CDR2: MNHNS, SASEGT. This CDR3 is built from 18 residues. The CDR3 region is CASSQVGGGYPTNTEAFF. For the CDR3, the DNA is TGTGCCAGCAGCCAAGTAGGGGGAGGGTATCCCACAAACACTGAAGCTTTCTTT.

This clonotype was counted between two and nine times. The CDR3 reads CASSQDGTGELFF. CDR3 sequence (DNA): TGTGCCAGCAGCCAAGACGGGACCGGGGAGCTGTTTTTT. The V call is TRBV3-1, the J call TRBJ2-2; D not resolved. CDR3 length: 13 residues. The V gene's germline CDR1 is LGHDT and CDR2 YNNKEL (reference sequence). V was pared by 0 bases and J by 5 bases, with 4 bases between. The variable domain in full, with the rest retrieved from reference TRBV3-1 and TRBJ2-2, is DTAVSQTPKYLVTQMGNDKSIKCEQNLGHDTMYWYKQDSKKFLKIMFSYNNKELIINETVPNRFSPKSPDKAHLNLHINSLELGDSAVYFCASSQDGTGELFFGEGSRLTVL.

This clonotype was counted between two and nine times. This rearrangement joins TRBV28 to TRBJ1-5; the D is unclear. CDR3 length equals 12 residues. V dropped 3 bases and J dropped 7 bases, with 7 bases sitting between them. Germline lookup yields CDR1 MDHEN and CDR2 SYDVKM. In DNA form, the CDR3 reads TGTGCCAGCAGTTTTGGATACCAGCCCCAGCATTTT. This gives the protein CASSFGYQPQHF.

Notes on this clonotype: The junction departs from germline at one end; a sequencing error may be responsible. The chain uses TRBV28 and TRBJ2-7; D is perhaps TRBD1 (6 bases). Germline V gene sequence: CDR1 MDHEN, CDR2 SYDVKM. The CDR3 sequence is 14 residues long. For the CDR3, the DNA is TGTGCCAGCAGTCACAGGGTCCGGGCCTACGGGCAGTACTTC. Translation gives CASSHRVRAYGQYF.

This chain uses TRBV10-2 with TRBJ1-3; weak D call: TRBD1 (6 bases). The CDR3 is 14 amino acids. V was cut by 6 bases and J by 9 bases, with 18 bases left in between. The germline CDR1 and CDR2 sequences are WSHSY and SAAADI. CDR3 DNA: TGCGCCAGCAGCGACGACAGGTCCCGTTCCACCATATATTTT. Encoded protein: CASSDDRSRSTIYF.

The chain couples TRBV7-2 to TRBJ1-2, with TRBD1 matching over 8 bases. This CDR3 is 13 amino acids long. The V gene's germline CDR1 is SGHTA and CDR2 FQGNSA. V was pared by 2 bases and J by 7 bases, with 3 bases of the junction left unmatched. The CDR3 region is CASSLFRGPGYTF. DNA of the CDR3: TGTGCCAGCAGCTTATTCAGGGGGCCTGGCTACACCTTC. The full variable domain, in which reference TRBV7-2 and TRBJ1-2 provide the parts outside the CDR3, is GAGVSQSPSNKVTEKGKDVELRCDPISGHTALYWYRQSLGQGLEFLIYFQGNSAPDKSGLPSDRFSAERTGGSVSTLTIQRTQQEDSAVYLCASSLFRGPGYTFGSGTRLTVV.

This clonotype was detected many times. The genes are TRBV5-5 and TRBJ2-2; D unresolved. V lost 6 bases, J lost 5 bases, and 17 bases lay in between. This CDR3 spans 15 amino acids. The V gene's germline CDR1 is SGHKS and CDR2 YYEKEE (reference sequence). The CDR3, as DNA: TGTGCCAGCAACCTCATATACGCGGCGACCGGGGAGCTGTTTTTT. This encodes CASNLIYAATGELFF.

The J gene is TRBJ2-1, the V gene TRBV28; 8 bases agree with TRBD2. Germline CDR1 MDHEN, CDR2 SYDVKM. V lost 4 bases and J lost 3; bases outside the gene matches: 17. This CDR3 comprises 19 residues. CDR3 nucleotides: TGTGCCAGCAGTTCTCCGGGACTAGAGGGGACTTTCTTCTACAATGAGCAGTTCTTC. It is translated as CASSSPGLEGTFFYNEQFF.

This clonotype was observed many times. V gene TRBV28 combines with J gene TRBJ2-5; 9 bases are shared with TRBD2. The V segment lost 8 bases and the J segment 1 base; nucleotides outside the gene matches: 8. CDR3 length: 15 amino acids. CDR1 is MDHEN and CDR2 is SYDVKM in the germline V gene. CDR3 protein: CASSYQTSGQETQYF. For the CDR3, the DNA is TGTGCCAGCTCATACCAGACTAGCGGCCAAGAGACCCAGTACTTC.

The chain links TRBV6-6 to TRBJ1-5; no reliable D call. The germline V and J ends were trimmed by 0 bases and 5 bases, with 17 bases remaining between them. Germline CDR1 and CDR2: MNHNY and SVGAGI (reference sequence). The CDR3 is 17 amino acids. CDR3 sequence reads: CASSYSIRPRTDQPQHF. The CDR3, as DNA: TGTGCCAGCAGTTACTCGATTCGGCCCCGGACGGATCAGCCCCAGCATTTT.

The chain carries TRBV6-2 or TRBV6-3 and TRBJ2-1; no definite D call. Trimming stripped 7 bases from V and 7 bases from J, with 8 bases between. Germline lookup yields CDR1 MNHEY and CDR2 SVGEGT. The CDR3 consists of 11 residues. CDR3 in DNA: TGTGCCAGCACCAACGGGAATGAGCAGTTCTTC. It yields the protein CASTNGNEQFF.

In this sample, this clonotype turned up a few times. This chain links TRBV6-5 with TRBJ2-1; 9 bases agree with TRBD1. The CDR3 has 13 residues. V trimming: 2 bases; J trimming: 9 bases; junction bases outside the gene matches: 2. Germline V gene data show CDR1 as MNHEY and CDR2 as SVGAGI. The chain's CDR3 is CASSYRGQGEQFF. The DNA for the CDR3 is TGTGCCAGCAGTTACCGGGGACAGGGTGAGCAGTTCTTC.

V usage is TRBV5-1 and J usage is TRBJ2-4; 7 nucleotides align to TRBD2. The CDR3 covers 14 residues. V lost 4 bases and J lost 6; bases outside the gene matches: 7. Germline-derived CDR1 and CDR2 are SGHRS and YFSETQ. DNA for the CDR3: TGCGCCAGCAGCCCGGGCGGGGAGGGAAACATTCAGTACTTC. It encodes CASSPGGEGNIQYF.

This clonotype was counted many times. The DNA of the CDR3 is TGTGCCAGCAGCTTAGGCTCCCTGACTAGCGGAGGTCGGTCTAGCACAGATACGCAGTATTTT. This translates into CASSLGSLTSGGRSSTDTQYF. This rearrangement joins TRBV7-8 to TRBJ2-3, with TRBD2 matching over 9 bases. The CDR3 totals 21 residues. Germline-derived CDR1 and CDR2 are SGHVS and FQNEAQ. Trimming took 1 base from V and 0 from J; bases not matched to a gene: 17. Supplemented by reference TRBV7-8 and TRBJ2-3, the full variable domain reads GAGVSQSPRYKVAKRGQDVALRCDPISGHVSLFWYQQALGQGPEFLTYFQNEAQLDKSGLPSDRFFAERPEGSVSTLKIQRTQQEDSAVYLCASSLGSLTSGGRSSTDTQYFGPGTRLTVL.

This clonotype was counted ten times or more. The chain combines TRBV20-1 with TRBJ1-1; D not certain. Trimming removed 0 bases at V and 8 bases at J, with 13 bases between. The CDR3 is made up of 13 amino acids. Looked up from germline, CDR1 is DFQATT and CDR2 is SNEGSKA (reference sequence). As DNA, the CDR3 is TGCAGTGCTAGAGATCAAGGGCAGTGGGAAGCTTTCTTT. Its translation is CSARDQGQWEAFF.

The J gene is TRBJ2-2, the V gene TRBV5-4; 10 bases are shared with TRBD2. CDR1 is SGHNT, CDR2 YYREEE, per germline (reference sequence). This CDR3 region has 17 residues. J gave up 5 bases and V 0 bases, and 7 bases lay outside the gene matches. CDR3 sequence reads: CASSLVPGAGGTGELFF. For the CDR3, the DNA is TGTGCCAGCAGCTTGGTCCCTGGAGCGGGAGGGACCGGGGAGCTGTTTTTT.

To note about this clonotype: The junction departs from the called germline gene at one end, perhaps through a read error. CDR3 sequence: CASSSLRGNEQFF. Here the CDR3 DNA reads TGCGCCAGCAGCTCCCTACGTGGAAATGAGCAGTTCTTC. V and J are TRBV11-2 and TRBJ2-1; no reliable D call. This CDR3 has 13 residues. The germline V gene has CDR1 SGHAT and CDR2 FQNNGV.

There are a few counts of this clonotype. V usage is TRBV19 and J usage is TRBJ1-1; TRBD1 matches at 9 bases. This CDR3 region has 14 residues. Trimming took 4 bases from V and 7 from J; bases not matched to a gene: 7. Germline V gene sequence: CDR1 LNHDA, CDR2 SQIVND (reference sequence). As DNA, the CDR3 is TGTGCCAGTAGTAGGATATGGACAGGGGATGAAGCTTTCTTT. Protein sequence: CASSRIWTGDEAFF.

The genes are TRBV19 and TRBJ1-5; D perhaps matches TRBD1 (5 bases). V was clipped by 1 base and J by 3 bases, with 19 bases between them. The CDR3 loop spans 18 amino acids. CDR1 is LNHDA and CDR2 is SQIVND in the germline V gene (reference sequence). The CDR3 DNA reads as TGTGCCAGTAGTATAGGCAGGGAGGGTAAAGGGATCAATCAGCCCCAGCATTTT. Translation: CASSIGREGKGINQPQHF.

This clonotype came up many times. CDR3 DNA: TGTGCCAGCAGTCGGACAGGCGACTATGGCTACACCTTC. It encodes CASSRTGDYGYTF. The genes are TRBV2 and TRBJ1-2; 7 positions agree with TRBD1. Germline V gene data show CDR1 as SNHLY and CDR2 as FYNNEI. V gave up 5 bases and J gave up 3 bases; unmatched junction bases: 3. This CDR3 is 13 amino acids long.